These 21 T cell receptor beta chains were all obtained from the same sample, sequenced in a study of control samples from healthy donors and cancer patients (dated by TCRdb to between 2020 and 2021). The receptor library was made with the immunoSEQ multiplex PCR assay. The table was pulled from immuneACCESS by TCRdb, which kept in-frame rearrangements only. Such tables lose some clones; where checked, under half of the loss comes from unresolved V genes, and the rest has no known cause. This sample lists 150,000 to 200,000 clones; roughly nine tenths were detected once. The ten largest clones represent about 1.4% of the sample. The sample was blood. These receptors were obtained from a man between 25 and 39 years old in good health.

CDR3 nucleotides: TGTGCCAGCAGCTTATTTGCCATAAGTCAAGAGACCCAGTACTTC. It is translated as CASSLFAISQETQYF. This chain connects TRBV5-6 to TRBJ2-5; D is undetermined. Germline-derived CDR1 and CDR2 are SGHDT and YYEEEE. The CDR3 length is 15 residues. V lost 2 bases to trimming and J lost 2 bases, with 13 bases between them.

The chain links TRBV14 to TRBJ1-2; D uncertain. Per germline, CDR1 SGHDN and CDR2 FVKESK. This CDR3 is 12 amino acids long. V shed 1 base and J shed 8 bases, with 8 bases lying between them. The CDR3 region has the DNA TGTGCCAGCAGCCAAGTTCCGGGCGGCTACACCTTC. It translates to CASSQVPGGYTF.

This clone has just one count. This chain connects TRBV7-2 to TRBJ1-3; possible D gene TRBD1, 5 bases. The length of the CDR3 is 15 residues. Germline CDR1 and CDR2: SGHTA and FQGNSA. V was clipped by 3 bases and J by 2 bases, with 11 bases between them. The CDR3 DNA follows: TGTGCCAGCAGCTTTAGTGTAGGGGCTGGAAACACCATATATTTT. This codes for CASSFSVGAGNTIYF.

This clone was counted a single time. This specimen includes other DNA sequences encoding the same CDR3. V usage is TRBV18 and J usage is TRBJ2-7; no clear D gene. The ends were cut back, 0 bases at V and 1 base at J, with 4 bases in the middle. The CDR3 has 13 amino acids. From germline, CDR1 is KGHSH and CDR2 LQKENI. CDR3 sequence reads: CASSPPLSYEQYF. For the CDR3, the DNA is TGTGCCAGCTCACCACCCTTATCCTACGAGCAGTACTTC.

This rearrangement joins TRBV28 to TRBJ1-1, with D perhaps TRBD1 (6 bases). CDR1 MDHEN and CDR2 SYDVKM come from the germline V gene. V lost 7 bases, J lost 1 base, and 10 bases lay in between. The CDR3 runs 13 residues. The CDR3 coding sequence is TGTGCCAGCAAACAGGACAGGAACACTGAAGCTTTCTTT. Protein sequence: CASKQDRNTEAFF.

The gene calls are TRBV18 and TRBJ2-1; TRBD2 aligns across 8 bases. Germline V gene sequence: CDR1 KGHSH, CDR2 LQKENI. The CDR3 is 16 amino acids. V shed 2 bases, J shed 6 bases, and the junction held 9 bases outside the gene matches. CDR3 residues: CASSPESGGASNEQFF. CDR3 nucleotide sequence: TGTGCCAGCTCACCAGAGTCGGGGGGGGCCTCCAATGAGCAGTTCTTC.

Here the CDR3 reads CASSLGQGPFGEQYF. As DNA, the CDR3 is TGCGCCAGCAGCCTAGGACAGGGTCCCTTCGGGGAGCAGTACTTC. This chain connects TRBV5-1 to TRBJ2-7, with TRBD1 matching 8 bases. Trimming cost V 4 bases and J 7 bases; bases outside gene matches: 13. The germline gives CDR1 SGHRS, CDR2 YFSETQ. The CDR3 covers 15 residues.

The chain recombines TRBV6-5 with TRBJ2-1; TRBD1 agrees at 7 bases. Trimming took 6 bases from V and 7 from J; bases not matched to a gene: 12. Germline assignment: CDR1 MNHEY and CDR2 SVGAGI. The length of the CDR3 is 15 residues. The chain's CDR3 is CASSTLDRAGNEQFF. DNA for the CDR3: TGTGCCAGCAGCACGCTCGACAGGGCTGGGAATGAGCAGTTCTTC.

The V call is TRBV30, the J call TRBJ1-2; D gene uncertain. Trimming removed 2 bases from V and 10 bases from J, with 11 bases in between. The CDR3 totals 11 residues. Germline CDR1 is GTSNPN and CDR2 is SVGIG (reference sequence). In DNA, the CDR3 is TGTGCCTGGAGTCGCCTGACTGACTACACCTTC. Its translation is CAWSRLTDYTF.

This clone was seen only once. Other DNA variants within this sample encode the same CDR3. This rearrangement joins TRBV5-1 to TRBJ2-5; D might be TRBD1 or TRBD2, each matching 5 bases. CDR1 and CDR2 from the germline V gene are SGHRS and YFSETQ. CDR3 length: 14 amino acids. V lost 0 bases to trimming and J lost 2 bases, with 8 bases between them. The CDR3 sequence is CASSLGDAQETQYF. CDR3 DNA: TGCGCCAGCAGCTTGGGGGACGCTCAAGAGACCCAGTACTTC. Based on the CDR3 plus reference TRBV5-1 and TRBJ2-5, the full variable domain is KAGVTQTPRYLIKTRGQQVTLSCSPISGHRSVSWYQQTPGQGLQFLFEYFSETQRNKGNFPGRFSGRQFSNSRSEMNVSTLELGDSALYLCASSLGDAQETQYFGPGTRLLVL.

The rearrangement uses TRBV11-2 and TRBJ1-6; no definite D call. The germline V and J ends were trimmed by 3 bases and 8 bases, with 8 bases remaining between them. The germline V gene encodes CDR1 SGHAT and CDR2 FQNNGV. The CDR3 spans 13 residues. CDR3 DNA sequence: TGTGCCAGCAGCTTCGACGGATATTCACCCCTCCACTTT. Translation gives CASSFDGYSPLHF.

Comments on this clone: At one of its ends the junction is not consistent with the germline gene, which may arise from a read error. Other nucleotide sequences from this sample produce the same CDR3. V usage is TRBV13 and J usage is TRBJ1-1; 7 bases fit TRBD1. The CDR3 consists of 15 residues. Germline assignment: CDR1 PRHDT and CDR2 FYEKMQ (reference sequence). As DNA, the CDR3 is TGCGCCAGCAGCTCTAGGACAGGCGATAACACTGAAGCTTTCTTT. Its protein product is CASSSRTGDNTEAFF.

This sequence joins TRBV7-3 and TRBJ1-2; TRBD1 matches at 8 bases. CDR3 length equals 13 residues. V lost 1 base, J lost 8 bases, and 3 bases stayed unmatched. Germline lookup yields CDR1 SGHTA and CDR2 FQGTGA. CDR3 protein: CASSLMPGGGYTF. As DNA, the CDR3 is TGTGCCAGCAGCTTAATGCCAGGGGGCGGCTACACCTTC.

This clone was counted a few times. The CDR3 loop reads CASSQAGTGASHEQYF. The CDR3 DNA reads as TGTGCCAGCAGCCAAGCCGGGACAGGGGCTTCCCACGAGCAGTACTTC. This chain connects TRBV2 to TRBJ2-7, with TRBD1 identical over 10 bases. Germline V CDR1 and CDR2: SNHLY, FYNNEI. The junction had 13 bases not matched to a gene; V was cut back by 6 bases and J by 5 bases. The CDR3 covers 16 residues.

About this clone itself: Other DNA sequences within the sample encode an identical CDR3. CDR3 nucleotide sequence: TGTGCCAGCAGTTTGCCCACCGGGGAGCTGTTTTTT. Translation gives CASSLPTGELFF. This chain links TRBV27 with TRBJ2-2; D unclear. The germline V gene encodes CDR1 MNHEY and CDR2 SMNVEV (reference sequence). V gave up 3 bases and J gave up 4 bases, with 3 bases separating them. CDR3 length equals 12 residues.

CDR3 sequence (DNA): TGCGCCAGCAGCCAAGGGGGACAGGCGGGCTACACCTTC. It encodes CASSQGGQAGYTF. V gene TRBV4-1 combines with J gene TRBJ1-2; 8 nucleotides agree with TRBD1. Trimming took 1 base from V and 8 from J; bases not matched to a gene: 3. Germline CDR1 is MGHRA and CDR2 is YSYEKL. CDR3 length: 13 amino acids.

V and J are TRBV5-1 and TRBJ2-1, with a possible D match to TRBD1 (5 bases). V was trimmed by 4 bases and J by 6 bases, leaving 11 bases between them. The CDR3 totals 13 residues. Germline assignment: CDR1 SGHRS and CDR2 YFSETQ. CDR3 sequence: CASSPGTGNEQFF. In DNA, the CDR3 is TGCGCCAGCAGCCCTGGCACAGGCAATGAGCAGTTCTTC.

The chain joins TRBV7-9 to TRBJ2-3; D is tentatively TRBD1 or TRBD2 (6 bases each). The V end lost 1 base, the J end lost 5 bases, and 16 bases lay between the germline ends. Germline V lookup: CDR1 SEHNR, CDR2 FQNEAQ (reference sequence). There are 16 residues in the CDR3. The CDR3 sequence is CASSLVMGGRGDTQYF. CDR3 coding DNA: TGTGCCAGCAGCTTAGTGATGGGGGGCAGGGGAGATACGCAGTATTTT.

The chain couples TRBV14 to TRBJ1-5; 7 bases line up with TRBD1. Losses at the gene ends were 2 bases for V and 6 bases for J; bases not matched to a gene: 10. The CDR3 contains 16 residues. Germline V gives CDR1 SGHDN, CDR2 FVKESK. CDR3 protein: CASSQTAGGVTQPQHF. The CDR3 bases are TGTGCCAGCAGCCAAACGGCAGGGGGGGTTACTCAGCCCCAGCATTTT. Full variable domain (remainder filled in from reference TRBV14 and TRBJ1-5): EAGVTQFPSHSVIEKGQTVTLRCDPISGHDNLYWYRRVMGKEIKFLLHFVKESKQDESGMPNNRFLAERTGGTYSTLKVQPAELEDSGVYFCASSQTAGGVTQPQHFGDGTRLSIL.

The V gene is TRBV4-3, the J gene TRBJ2-7; D unclear. Germline loops: CDR1 LGHNA, CDR2 YSLEER. V lost 1 base and J lost 2, with 6 bases in between. The CDR3 runs to 13 residues. The DNA for the CDR3 is TGCGCCAGCAGCCAAGGCGTAACCTACGAGCAGTACTTC. It specifies CASSQGVTYEQYF.

This clone was seen a single time. The chain links TRBV27 to TRBJ1-6; D is ambiguous. CDR3 size: 12 residues. V was shortened by 3 bases and J by 9 bases, with 6 bases between the two germline ends. From germline, CDR1 is MNHEY and CDR2 SMNVEV (reference sequence). In DNA form, the CDR3 reads TGTGCCAGCAGTTTCCCCCGTTCACCCCTCCACTTT. As protein: CASSFPRSPLHF.